The sequence of this TCR beta chain was determined in a study of OX40 agonist ivuxolimab in advanced cancers. Turning to the study itself: At doses from 0.01 to 10 mg/kg, patients were given intravenous ivuxolimab every 2 weeks.

Clones were sequenced by immunoSEQ multiplex PCR, and TCRdb holds only the in-frame ones, with some missing. The profile covers some 130,000 clones, with about 93% appearing a single time and 1% taken by the ten largest. With regard to this clone: Its antigen is not known.

Study results and limitations: Also present in some nonresponders was a low level of normalized T-cell clonal expansion. Expanded peripheral T-cell antigen specificity went undetermined.

CDR3 length: 13 residues. V shed 3 bases and J shed 2 bases, with 8 bases lying between them. Germline V gene lookup returns CDR1 SGDLS and CDR2 YYNGEE. The receptor comes from an adult with an advanced solid tumor such as melanoma, head and neck, liver or kidney cancer. The chain uses TRBV9 and TRBJ1-1; D uncertain. This sample comprised CD4+ or CD8+ T cells sorted from blood, obtained in a trial of the OX40 agonist ivuxolimab. DNA for the CDR3: TGTGCCAGCAGCGCCCCGACAAACACTGAAGCTTTCTTT. It codes for CASSAPTNTEAFF.